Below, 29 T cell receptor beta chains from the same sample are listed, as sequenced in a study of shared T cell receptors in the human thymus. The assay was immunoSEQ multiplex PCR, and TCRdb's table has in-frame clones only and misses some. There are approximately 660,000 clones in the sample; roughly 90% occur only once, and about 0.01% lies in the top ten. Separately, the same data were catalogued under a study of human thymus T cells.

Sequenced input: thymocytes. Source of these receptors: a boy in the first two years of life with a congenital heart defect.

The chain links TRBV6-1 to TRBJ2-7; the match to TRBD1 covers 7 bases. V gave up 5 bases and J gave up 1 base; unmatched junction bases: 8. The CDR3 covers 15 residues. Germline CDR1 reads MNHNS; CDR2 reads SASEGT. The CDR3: CASSPRGSWSYEQYF. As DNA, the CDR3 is TGTGCCAGCAGTCCCAGGGGGTCATGGTCCTACGAGCAGTACTTC.

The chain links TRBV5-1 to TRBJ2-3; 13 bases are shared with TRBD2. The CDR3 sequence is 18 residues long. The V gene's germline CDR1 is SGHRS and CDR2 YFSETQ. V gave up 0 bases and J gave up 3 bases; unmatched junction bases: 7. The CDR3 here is CASSLGRTSGSGTDTQYF. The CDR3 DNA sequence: TGCGCCAGCAGCTTGGGAAGGACTAGCGGGAGTGGGACAGATACGCAGTATTTT. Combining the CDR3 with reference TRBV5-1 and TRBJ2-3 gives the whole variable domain KAGVTQTPRYLIKTRGQQVTLSCSPISGHRSVSWYQQTPGQGLQFLFEYFSETQRNKGNFPGRFSGRQFSNSRSEMNVSTLELGDSALYLCASSLGRTSGSGTDTQYFGPGTRLTVL.

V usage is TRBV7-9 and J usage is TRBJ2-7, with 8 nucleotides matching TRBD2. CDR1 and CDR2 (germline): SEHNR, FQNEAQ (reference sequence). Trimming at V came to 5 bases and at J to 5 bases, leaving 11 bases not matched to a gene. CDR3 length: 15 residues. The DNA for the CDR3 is TGTGCCAGCAGCCCCCTGCGCGGGAGGTCCCACGAGCAGTACTTC. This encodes CASSPLRGRSHEQYF.

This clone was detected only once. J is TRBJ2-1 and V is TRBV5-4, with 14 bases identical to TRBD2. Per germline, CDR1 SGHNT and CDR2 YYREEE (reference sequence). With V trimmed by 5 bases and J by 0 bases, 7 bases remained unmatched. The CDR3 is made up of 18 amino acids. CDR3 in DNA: TGTGCCAGCAGGGCCGGGACTAGCGGGGGCAGCTCCTACAATGAGCAGTTCTTC. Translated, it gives CASRAGTSGGSSYNEQFF.

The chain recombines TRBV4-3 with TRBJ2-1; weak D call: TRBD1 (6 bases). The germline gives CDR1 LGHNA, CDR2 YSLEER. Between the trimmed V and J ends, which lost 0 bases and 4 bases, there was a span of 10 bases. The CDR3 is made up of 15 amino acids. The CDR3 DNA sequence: TGCGCCAGCAGCCAAGAGAGACAGGTGTACAATGAGCAGTTCTTC. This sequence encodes CASSQERQVYNEQFF.

CDR3 DNA sequence: TGTGCCAGCAGCTTAGGCCCGGGGGGCGGGAAGAAGACTGAAGCTTTCTTT. Protein product: CASSLGPGGGKKTEAFF. V usage is TRBV11-2 and J usage is TRBJ1-1, with D perhaps matching TRBD1 (6 bases). CDR1 and CDR2 from the germline V gene are SGHAT and FQNNGV. V lost 1 base, J lost 5 bases, and 20 bases lay in between. The CDR3 covers 17 residues.

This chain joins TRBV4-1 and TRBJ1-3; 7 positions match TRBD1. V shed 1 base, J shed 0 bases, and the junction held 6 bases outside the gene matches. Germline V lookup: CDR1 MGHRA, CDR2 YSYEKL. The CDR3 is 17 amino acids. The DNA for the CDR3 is TGCGCCAGCAGCCAAGGGGGGTGGGACAGCTCTGGAAACACCATATATTTT. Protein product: CASSQGGWDSSGNTIYF.

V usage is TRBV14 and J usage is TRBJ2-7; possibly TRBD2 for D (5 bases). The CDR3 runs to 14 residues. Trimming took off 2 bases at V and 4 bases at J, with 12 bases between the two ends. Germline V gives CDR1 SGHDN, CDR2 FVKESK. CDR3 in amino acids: CASSQRTHDYEQYF. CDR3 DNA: TGTGCCAGCAGCCAACGGACTCATGATTACGAGCAGTACTTC.

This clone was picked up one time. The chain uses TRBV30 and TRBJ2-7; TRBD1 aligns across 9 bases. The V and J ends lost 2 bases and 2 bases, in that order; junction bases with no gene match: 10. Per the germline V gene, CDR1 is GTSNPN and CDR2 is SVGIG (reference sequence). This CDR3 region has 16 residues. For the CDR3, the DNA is TGTGCCTGGAGTTACGGGACAGGGAGAGGAACCTACGAGCAGTACTTC. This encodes CAWSYGTGRGTYEQYF.

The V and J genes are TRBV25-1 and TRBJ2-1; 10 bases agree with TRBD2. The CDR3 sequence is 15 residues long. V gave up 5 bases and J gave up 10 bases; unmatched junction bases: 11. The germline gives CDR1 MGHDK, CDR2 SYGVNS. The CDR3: CASSPPSGSSREQFF. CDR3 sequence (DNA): TGTGCCAGCAGTCCCCCTAGCGGGAGCAGTAGGGAGCAGTTCTTC.

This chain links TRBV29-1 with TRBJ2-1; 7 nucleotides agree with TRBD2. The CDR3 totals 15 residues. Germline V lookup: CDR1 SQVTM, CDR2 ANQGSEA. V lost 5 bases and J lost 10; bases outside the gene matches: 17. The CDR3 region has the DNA TGCAGCGTTCAAAGCAAAGGACTAGGGTTTTGCGAGCAGTTCTTC. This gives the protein CSVQSKGLGFCEQFF.

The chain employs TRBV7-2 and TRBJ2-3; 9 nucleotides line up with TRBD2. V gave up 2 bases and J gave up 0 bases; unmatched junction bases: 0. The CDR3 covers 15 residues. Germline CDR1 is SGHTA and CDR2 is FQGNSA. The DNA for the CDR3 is TGTGCCAGCAGCTTAAGCGGGAGGAGCACAGATACGCAGTATTTT. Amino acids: CASSLSGRSTDTQYF.

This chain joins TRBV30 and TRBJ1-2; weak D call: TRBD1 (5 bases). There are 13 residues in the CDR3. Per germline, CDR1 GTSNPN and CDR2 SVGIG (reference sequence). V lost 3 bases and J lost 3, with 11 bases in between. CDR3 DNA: TGTGCCTGGAGGCTAGTAGGGGACTATGGCTACACCTTC. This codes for CAWRLVGDYGYTF. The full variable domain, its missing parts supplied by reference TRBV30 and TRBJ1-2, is SQTIHQWPATLVQPVGSPLSLECTVEGTSNPNLYWYRQAAGRGLQLLFYSVGIGQISSEVPQNLSASRPQDRQFILSSKKLLLSDSGFYLCAWRLVGDYGYTFGSGTRLTVV.

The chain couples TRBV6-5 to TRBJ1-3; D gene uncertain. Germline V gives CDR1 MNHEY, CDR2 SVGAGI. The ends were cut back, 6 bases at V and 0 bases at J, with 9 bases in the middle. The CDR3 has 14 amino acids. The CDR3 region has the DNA TGTGCCAGCAGCCCCGGGGACTCTGGAAACACCATATATTTT. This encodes CASSPGDSGNTIYF.

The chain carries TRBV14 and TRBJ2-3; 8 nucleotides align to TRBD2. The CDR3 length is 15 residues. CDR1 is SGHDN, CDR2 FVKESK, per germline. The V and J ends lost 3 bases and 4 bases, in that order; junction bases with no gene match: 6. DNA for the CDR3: TGTGCCAGCAGCCAGCACGCGGGGGGTCCAGATACGCAGTATTTT. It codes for CASSQHAGGPDTQYF.

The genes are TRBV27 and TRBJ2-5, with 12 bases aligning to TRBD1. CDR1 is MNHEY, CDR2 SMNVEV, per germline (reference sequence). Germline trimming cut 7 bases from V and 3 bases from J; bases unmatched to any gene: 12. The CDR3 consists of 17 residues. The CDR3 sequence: CASKLRGTGGDEETQYF. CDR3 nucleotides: TGTGCCAGCAAGTTGCGGGGGACAGGGGGCGATGAAGAGACCCAGTACTTC.

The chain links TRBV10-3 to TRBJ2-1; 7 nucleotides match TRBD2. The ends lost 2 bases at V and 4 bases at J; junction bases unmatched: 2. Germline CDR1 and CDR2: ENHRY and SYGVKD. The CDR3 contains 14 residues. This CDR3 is CAISEGRAYNEQFF. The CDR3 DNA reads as TGTGCCATCAGTGAGGGGAGGGCATACAATGAGCAGTTCTTC.

CDR3 nucleotides: TGTGCCAGCACCAAACATAACGGGGGAGGTGAGACCCAGTACTTC. Translation: CASTKHNGGGETQYF. This sequence joins TRBV27 and TRBJ2-5; D may be TRBD2 (6 bases). CDR1 is MNHEY and CDR2 is SMNVEV in the germline V gene (reference sequence). Trimming left V 7 bases short and J 5 bases short, with 20 bases between. The CDR3 contains 15 residues.

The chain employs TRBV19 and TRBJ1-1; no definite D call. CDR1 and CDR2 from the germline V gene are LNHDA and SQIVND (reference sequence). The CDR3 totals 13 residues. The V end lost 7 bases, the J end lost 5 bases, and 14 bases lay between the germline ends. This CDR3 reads CASTLRRDTEAFF. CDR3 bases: TGTGCCAGTACCCTAAGACGGGATACTGAAGCTTTCTTT.

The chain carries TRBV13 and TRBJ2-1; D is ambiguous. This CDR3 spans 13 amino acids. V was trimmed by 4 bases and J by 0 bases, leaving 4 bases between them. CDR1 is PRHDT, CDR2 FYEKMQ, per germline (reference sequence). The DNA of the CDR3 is TGTGCCAGCAGCTCGAGCTCCTACAATGAGCAGTTCTTC. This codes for CASSSSSYNEQFF.

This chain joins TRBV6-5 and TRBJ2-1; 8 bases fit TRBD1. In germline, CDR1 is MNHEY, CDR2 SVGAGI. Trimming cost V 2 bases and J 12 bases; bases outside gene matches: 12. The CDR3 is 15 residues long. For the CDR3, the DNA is TGTGCCAGCAGTTACCGCGACCGGGACAGGAGTTGGCAGTTCTTC. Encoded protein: CASSYRDRDRSWQFF.

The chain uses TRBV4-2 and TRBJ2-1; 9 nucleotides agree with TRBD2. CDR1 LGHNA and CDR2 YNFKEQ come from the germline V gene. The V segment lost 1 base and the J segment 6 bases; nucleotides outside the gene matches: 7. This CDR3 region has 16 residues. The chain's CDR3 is CASSQGNRGRGNEQFF. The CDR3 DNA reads TGTGCCAGCAGCCAAGGAAATCGCGGGAGGGGCAATGAGCAGTTCTTC.

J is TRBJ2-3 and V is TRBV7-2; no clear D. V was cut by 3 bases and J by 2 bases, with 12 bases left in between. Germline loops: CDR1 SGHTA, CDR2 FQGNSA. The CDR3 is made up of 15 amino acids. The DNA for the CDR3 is TGTGCCAGCAGCTTGTGGTCACATCCCACAGATACGCAGTATTTT. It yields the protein CASSLWSHPTDTQYF.

CDR3 bases: TGTGCCAGCAGTCTGCCAGGGGGCGCGGGCACTGAAGCTTTCTTT. It encodes CASSLPGGAGTEAFF. The chain employs TRBV28 and TRBJ1-1; 8 bases line up with TRBD1. V gave up 5 bases and J gave up 4 bases; unmatched junction bases: 9. The length of the CDR3 is 15 residues. From germline, CDR1 is MDHEN and CDR2 SYDVKM.

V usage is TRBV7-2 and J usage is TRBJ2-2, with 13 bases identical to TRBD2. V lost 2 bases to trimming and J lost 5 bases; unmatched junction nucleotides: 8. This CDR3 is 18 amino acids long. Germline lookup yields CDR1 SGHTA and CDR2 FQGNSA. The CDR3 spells CASSLPRLAGGRTGELFF. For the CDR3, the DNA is TGTGCCAGCAGCTTACCGCGACTAGCGGGAGGACGGACCGGGGAGCTGTTTTTT. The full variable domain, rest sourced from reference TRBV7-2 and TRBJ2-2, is GAGVSQSPSNKVTEKGKDVELRCDPISGHTALYWYRQSLGQGLEFLIYFQGNSAPDKSGLPSDRFSAERTGGSVSTLTIQRTQQEDSAVYLCASSLPRLAGGRTGELFFGEGSRLTVL.

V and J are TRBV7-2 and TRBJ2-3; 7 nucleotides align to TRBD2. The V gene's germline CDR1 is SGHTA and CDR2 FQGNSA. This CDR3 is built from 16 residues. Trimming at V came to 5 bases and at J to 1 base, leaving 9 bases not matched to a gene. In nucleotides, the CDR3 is TGTGCCAGCAGCCCCCGGACTAGATCGGGCACAGATACGCAGTATTTT. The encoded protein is CASSPRTRSGTDTQYF.

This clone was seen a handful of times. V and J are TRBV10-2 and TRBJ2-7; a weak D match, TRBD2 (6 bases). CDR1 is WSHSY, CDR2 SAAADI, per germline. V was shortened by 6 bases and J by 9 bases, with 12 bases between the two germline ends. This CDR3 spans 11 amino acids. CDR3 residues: CASRWRDLQYF. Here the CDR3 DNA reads TGCGCCAGCAGATGGCGGGATCTGCAGTACTTC.

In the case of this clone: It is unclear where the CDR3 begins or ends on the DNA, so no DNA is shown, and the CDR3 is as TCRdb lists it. CDR3 loop: CASRLAYSVHRVGRGADTQYF. The chain has TRBV12-2 and TRBJ2-3; the table gives TRBD2 as D, unverified against the DNA. TRBV12-2 is described as a pseudogene. Ends included, the CDR3 has 21 residues.

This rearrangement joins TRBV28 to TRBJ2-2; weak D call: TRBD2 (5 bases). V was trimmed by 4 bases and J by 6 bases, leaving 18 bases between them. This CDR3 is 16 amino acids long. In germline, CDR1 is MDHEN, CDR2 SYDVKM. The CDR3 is CASSSIGPSGSGELFF. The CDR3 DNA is TGTGCCAGCAGTTCTATAGGCCCCTCGGGGTCCGGGGAGCTGTTTTTT.